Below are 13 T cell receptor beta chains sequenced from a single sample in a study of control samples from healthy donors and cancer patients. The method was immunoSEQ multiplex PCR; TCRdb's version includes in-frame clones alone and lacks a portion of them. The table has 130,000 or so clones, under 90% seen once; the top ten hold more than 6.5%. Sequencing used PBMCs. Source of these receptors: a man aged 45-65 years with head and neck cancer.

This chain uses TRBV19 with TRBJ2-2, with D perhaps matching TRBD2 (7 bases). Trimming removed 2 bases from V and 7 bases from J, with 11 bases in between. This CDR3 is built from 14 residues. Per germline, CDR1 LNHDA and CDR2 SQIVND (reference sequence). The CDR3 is CASSIRGRVGELFF. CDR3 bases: TGTGCCAGTAGTATAAGGGGGAGGGTCGGGGAGCTGTTTTTT.

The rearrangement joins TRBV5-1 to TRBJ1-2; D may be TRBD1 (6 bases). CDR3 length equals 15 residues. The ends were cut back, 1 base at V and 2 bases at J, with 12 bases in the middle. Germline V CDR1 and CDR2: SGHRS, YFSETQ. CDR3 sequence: CASSLPGQLNYGYTF. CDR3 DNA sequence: TGCGCCAGCAGCTTGCCCGGACAGTTAAACTATGGCTACACCTTC. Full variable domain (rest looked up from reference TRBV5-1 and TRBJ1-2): KAGVTQTPRYLIKTRGQQVTLSCSPISGHRSVSWYQQTPGQGLQFLFEYFSETQRNKGNFPGRFSGRQFSNSRSEMNVSTLELGDSALYLCASSLPGQLNYGYTFGSGTRLTVV.

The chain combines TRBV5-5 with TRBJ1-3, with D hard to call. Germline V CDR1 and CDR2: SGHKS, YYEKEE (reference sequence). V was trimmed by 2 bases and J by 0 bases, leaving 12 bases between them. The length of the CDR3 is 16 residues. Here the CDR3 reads CASSFSPPTSGNTIYF. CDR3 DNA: TGTGCCAGCAGCTTTTCACCGCCGACCTCTGGAAACACCATATATTTT.

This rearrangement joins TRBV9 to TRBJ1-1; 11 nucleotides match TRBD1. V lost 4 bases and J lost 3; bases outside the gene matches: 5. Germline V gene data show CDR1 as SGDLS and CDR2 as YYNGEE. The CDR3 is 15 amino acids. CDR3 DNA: TGTGCCAGCAGCCTCCGGGACAGGGGGTACACTGAAGCTTTCTTT. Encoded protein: CASSLRDRGYTEAFF.

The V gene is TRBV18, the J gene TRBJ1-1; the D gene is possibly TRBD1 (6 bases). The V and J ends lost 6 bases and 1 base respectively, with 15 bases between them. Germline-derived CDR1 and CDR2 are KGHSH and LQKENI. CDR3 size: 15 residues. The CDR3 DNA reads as TGTGCCAGCTCGCTCTCACAGGGCCCGAACACTGAAGCTTTCTTT. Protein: CASSLSQGPNTEAFF. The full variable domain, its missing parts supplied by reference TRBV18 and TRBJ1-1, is NAGVMQNPRHLVRRRGQEARLRCSPMKGHSHVYWYRQLPEEGLKFMVYLQKENIIDESGMPKERFSAEFPKEGPSILRIQQVVRGDSAAYFCASSLSQGPNTEAFFGQGTRLTVV.

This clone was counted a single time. CDR3 loop: CASSLGGLAGTQETQYF. Written as DNA, the CDR3 is TGTGCCAGCAGCTTGGGGGGACTAGCGGGGACTCAAGAGACCCAGTACTTC. V gene TRBV5-4 combines with J gene TRBJ2-5; 13 positions agree with TRBD2. Germline trimming cut 0 bases from V and 2 bases from J; bases unmatched to any gene: 4. The germline gives CDR1 SGHNT, CDR2 YYREEE (reference sequence). This CDR3 spans 17 amino acids.

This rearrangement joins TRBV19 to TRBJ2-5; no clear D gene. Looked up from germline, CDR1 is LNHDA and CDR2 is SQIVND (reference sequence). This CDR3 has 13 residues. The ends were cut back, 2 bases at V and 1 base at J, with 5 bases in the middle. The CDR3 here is CASSIQLQETQYF. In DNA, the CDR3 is TGTGCCAGTAGTATACAGCTCCAAGAGACCCAGTACTTC.

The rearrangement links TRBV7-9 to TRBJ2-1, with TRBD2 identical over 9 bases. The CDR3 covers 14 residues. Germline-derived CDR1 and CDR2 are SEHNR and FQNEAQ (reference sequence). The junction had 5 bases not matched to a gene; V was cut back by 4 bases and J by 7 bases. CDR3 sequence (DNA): TGTGCCAGCAGCTCACCGCGGGGGGGAAATGAGCAGTTCTTC. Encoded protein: CASSSPRGGNEQFF.

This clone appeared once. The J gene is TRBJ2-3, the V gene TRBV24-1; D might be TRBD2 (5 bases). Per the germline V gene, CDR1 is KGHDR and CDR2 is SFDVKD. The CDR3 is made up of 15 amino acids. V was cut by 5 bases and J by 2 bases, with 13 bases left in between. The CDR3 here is CATSVNRGYTDTQYF. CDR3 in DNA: TGTGCCACCAGTGTGAATCGGGGTTACACAGATACGCAGTATTTT.

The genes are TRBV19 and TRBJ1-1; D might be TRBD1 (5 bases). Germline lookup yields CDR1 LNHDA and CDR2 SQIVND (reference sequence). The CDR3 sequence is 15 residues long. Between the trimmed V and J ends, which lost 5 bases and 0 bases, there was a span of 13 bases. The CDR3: CASSPGYRMNTEAFF. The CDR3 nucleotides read TGTGCCAGTAGTCCAGGGTATCGGATGAACACTGAAGCTTTCTTT.

DNA for the CDR3: TGTGCCAGTAGCAAGGGGGTATTTGGCAATCAGCCCCAGCATTTT. It codes for CASSKGVFGNQPQHF. The chain is built from TRBV19 and TRBJ1-5; tentative D call: TRBD1 (6 bases). CDR1 is LNHDA, CDR2 SQIVND, per germline (reference sequence). V was shortened by 6 bases and J by 2 bases, with 14 bases between the two germline ends. This CDR3 is 15 amino acids long.

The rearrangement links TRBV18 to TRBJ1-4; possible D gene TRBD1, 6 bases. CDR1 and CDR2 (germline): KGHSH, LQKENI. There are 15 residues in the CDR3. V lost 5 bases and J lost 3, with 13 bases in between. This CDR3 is CASSAWAGANEKLFF. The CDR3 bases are TGTGCCAGCTCAGCCTGGGCAGGGGCTAATGAAAAACTGTTTTTT.

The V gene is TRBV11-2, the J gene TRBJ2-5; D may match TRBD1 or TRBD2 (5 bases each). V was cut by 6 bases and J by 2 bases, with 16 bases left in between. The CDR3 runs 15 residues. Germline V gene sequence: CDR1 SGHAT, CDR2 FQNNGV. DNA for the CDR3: TGTGCCAGCAGTCGGGACGGAACTCGTCAAGAGACCCAGTACTTC. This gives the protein CASSRDGTRQETQYF.